What follows are 2 T cell receptor beta chains derived from one specimen sequenced in a study of control samples from healthy donors and cancer patients. Using immunoSEQ multiplex PCR, the repertoire was profiled, and TCRdb retains in-frame clones only, with some absent. The table records some 170,000 clones, 90% to 95% of them present only once. Specimen: PBMCs. These receptors were obtained from a man aged 60-69 years with colorectal cancer.

This sequence joins TRBV6-2 or TRBV6-3 and TRBJ2-1; 9 bases map to TRBD2. V was pared by 4 bases and J by 2 bases, with 3 bases of the junction left unmatched. The CDR3 covers 15 residues. From germline, CDR1 is MNHEY and CDR2 SVGEGT. For the CDR3, the DNA is TGTGCCAGCAGTTTTTTAGCGGGGGCCTACAATGAGCAGTTCTTC. Translating it yields CASSFLAGAYNEQFF.

CDR3 nucleotides: TGTGCCAGCAGCTCCGGACTAGCGGGGACCGAGCAGTACTTC. It translates to CASSSGLAGTEQYF. The chain links TRBV5-5 to TRBJ2-7; 12 nucleotides agree with TRBD2. Trimming took 3 bases from V and 6 from J; bases not matched to a gene: 4. Germline V lookup: CDR1 SGHKS, CDR2 YYEKEE (reference sequence). The CDR3 runs 14 residues.